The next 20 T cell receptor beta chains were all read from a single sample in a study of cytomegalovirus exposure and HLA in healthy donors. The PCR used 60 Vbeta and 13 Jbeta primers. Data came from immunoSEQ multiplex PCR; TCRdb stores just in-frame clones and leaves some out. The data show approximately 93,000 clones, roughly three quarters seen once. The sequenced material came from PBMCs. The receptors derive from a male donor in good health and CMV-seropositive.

The CDR3 DNA is TGTGCCAGCAGTTTATATCCAGGGCCAGACTCCTATAATTCACCCCTCCACTTT. This codes for CASSLYPGPDSYNSPLHF. The chain has TRBV27 and TRBJ1-6, with D possibly being TRBD1 (5 bases). V was trimmed by 1 base and J by 0 bases, leaving 13 bases between them. The CDR3 is 18 amino acids. The germline gives CDR1 MNHEY, CDR2 SMNVEV (reference sequence).

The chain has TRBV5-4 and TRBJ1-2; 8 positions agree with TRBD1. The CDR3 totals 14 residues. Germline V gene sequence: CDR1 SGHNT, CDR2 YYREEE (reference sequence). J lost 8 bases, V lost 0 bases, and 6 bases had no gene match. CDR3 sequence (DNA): TGTGCCAGCAGCTTGGATTTCAGGGGGCTGGGCTACACCTTC. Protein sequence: CASSLDFRGLGYTF.

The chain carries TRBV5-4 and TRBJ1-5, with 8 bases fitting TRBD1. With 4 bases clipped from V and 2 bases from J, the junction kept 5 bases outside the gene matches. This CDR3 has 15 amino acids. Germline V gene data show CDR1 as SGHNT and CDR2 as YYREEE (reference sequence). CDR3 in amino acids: CASSPDRGGNQPQHF. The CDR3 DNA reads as TGTGCCAGCAGCCCCGACAGGGGCGGCAATCAGCCCCAGCATTTT.

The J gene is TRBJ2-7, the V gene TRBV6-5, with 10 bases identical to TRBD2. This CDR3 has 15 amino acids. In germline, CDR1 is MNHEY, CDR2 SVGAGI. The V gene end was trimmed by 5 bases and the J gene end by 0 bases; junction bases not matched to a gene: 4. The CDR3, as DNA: TGTGCCAGCAGTCTCTTAGCGGGGGGCTCCTACGAGCAGTACTTC. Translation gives CASSLLAGGSYEQYF.

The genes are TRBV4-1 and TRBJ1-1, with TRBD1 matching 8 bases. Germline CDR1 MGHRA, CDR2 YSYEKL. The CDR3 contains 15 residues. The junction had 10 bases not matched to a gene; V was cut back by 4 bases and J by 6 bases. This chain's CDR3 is CASSRFGQGVAEAFF. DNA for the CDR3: TGCGCCAGCAGCCGATTCGGACAGGGCGTGGCTGAAGCTTTCTTT.

This chain's CDR3 is CASSYQTGAGNTIYF. The DNA of the CDR3 is TGTGCCAGCAGTTACCAGACAGGGGCTGGAAACACCATATATTTT. The chain is built from TRBV6-5 and TRBJ1-3; TRBD1 matches at 8 bases. The CDR3 has 15 amino acids. Trimming removed 2 bases from V and 2 bases from J; junction bases left unmatched: 2. Looked up from germline, CDR1 is MNHEY and CDR2 is SVGAGI.

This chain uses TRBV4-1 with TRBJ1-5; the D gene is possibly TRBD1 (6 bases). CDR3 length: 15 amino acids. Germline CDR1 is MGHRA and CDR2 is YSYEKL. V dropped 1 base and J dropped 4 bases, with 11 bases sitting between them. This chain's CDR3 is CASSQGQADNQPQHF. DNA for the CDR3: TGCGCCAGCAGCCAAGGACAGGCAGATAATCAGCCCCAGCATTTT.

CDR3 loop: CASSYFGGPDTQYF. DNA for the CDR3: TGTGCCAGCAGTTACTTTGGCGGTCCAGATACGCAGTATTTT. The rearrangement uses TRBV6-6 and TRBJ2-3, with no clear D. Trimming pared 1 base from V and 4 bases from J, leaving 9 bases between. In germline, CDR1 is MNHNY, CDR2 SVGAGI (reference sequence). The CDR3 spans 14 residues.

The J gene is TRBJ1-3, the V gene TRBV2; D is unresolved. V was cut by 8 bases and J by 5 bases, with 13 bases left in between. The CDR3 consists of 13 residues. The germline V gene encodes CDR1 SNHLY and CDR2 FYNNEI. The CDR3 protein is CASGTAGRNTIYF. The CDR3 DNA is TGTGCCAGCGGAACAGCGGGGAGAAACACCATATATTTT.

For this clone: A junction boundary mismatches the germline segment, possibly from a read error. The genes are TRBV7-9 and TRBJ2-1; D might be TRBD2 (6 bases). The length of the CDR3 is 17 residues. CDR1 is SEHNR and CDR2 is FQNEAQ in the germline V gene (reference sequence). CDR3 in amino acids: CDSSTLGGGSSYNEQFF. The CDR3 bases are TGTGACAGCAGCACGCTTGGTGGGGGGAGTTCCTACAATGAGCAGTTCTTC.

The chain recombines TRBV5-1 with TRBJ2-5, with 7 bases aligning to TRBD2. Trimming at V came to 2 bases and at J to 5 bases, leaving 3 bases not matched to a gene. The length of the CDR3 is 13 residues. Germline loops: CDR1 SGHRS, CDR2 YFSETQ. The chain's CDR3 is CASSFGGRETQYF. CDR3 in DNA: TGCGCCAGCAGCTTCGGGGGGAGGGAGACCCAGTACTTC.

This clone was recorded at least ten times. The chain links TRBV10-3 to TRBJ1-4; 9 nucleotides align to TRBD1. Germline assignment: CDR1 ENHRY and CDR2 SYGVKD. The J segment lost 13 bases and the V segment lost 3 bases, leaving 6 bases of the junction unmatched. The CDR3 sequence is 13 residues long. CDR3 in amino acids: CAISDQDRGRLFF. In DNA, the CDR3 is TGTGCCATCAGTGACCAGGACAGGGGAAGACTGTTTTTT.

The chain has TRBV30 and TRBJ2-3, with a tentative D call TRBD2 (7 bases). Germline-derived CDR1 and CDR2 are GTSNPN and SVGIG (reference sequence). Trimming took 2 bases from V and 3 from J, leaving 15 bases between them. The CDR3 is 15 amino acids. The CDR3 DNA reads TGTGCCTGGAGTTCAGGGGAGGGTTTTACAGATACGCAGTATTTT. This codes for CAWSSGEGFTDTQYF. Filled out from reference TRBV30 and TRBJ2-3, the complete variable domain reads SQTIHQWPATLVQPVGSPLSLECTVEGTSNPNLYWYRQAAGRGLQLLFYSVGIGQISSEVPQNLSASRPQDRQFILSSKKLLLSDSGFYLCAWSSGEGFTDTQYFGPGTRLTVL.

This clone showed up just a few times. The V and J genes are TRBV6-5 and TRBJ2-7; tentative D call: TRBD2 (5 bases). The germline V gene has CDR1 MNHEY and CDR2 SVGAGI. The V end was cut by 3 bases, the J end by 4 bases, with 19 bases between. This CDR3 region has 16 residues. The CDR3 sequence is CASSYRLFRTAYEQYF. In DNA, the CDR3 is TGTGCCAGCAGTTATCGACTATTCCGGACGGCATACGAGCAGTACTTC.

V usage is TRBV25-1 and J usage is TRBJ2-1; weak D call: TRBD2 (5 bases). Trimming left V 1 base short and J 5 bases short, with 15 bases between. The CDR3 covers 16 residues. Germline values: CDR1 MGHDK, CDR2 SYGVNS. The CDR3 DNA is TGTGCCAGCAGTGAATTCCTCAAGGCCGGGGACAATGAGCAGTTCTTC. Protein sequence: CASSEFLKAGDNEQFF.

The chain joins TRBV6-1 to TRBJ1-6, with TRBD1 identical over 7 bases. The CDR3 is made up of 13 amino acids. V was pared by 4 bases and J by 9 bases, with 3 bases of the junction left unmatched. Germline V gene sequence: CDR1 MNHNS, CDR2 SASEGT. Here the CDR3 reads CASSGNRGSPLHF. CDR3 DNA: TGTGCCAGCAGTGGGAACAGGGGTTCACCCCTCCACTTT.

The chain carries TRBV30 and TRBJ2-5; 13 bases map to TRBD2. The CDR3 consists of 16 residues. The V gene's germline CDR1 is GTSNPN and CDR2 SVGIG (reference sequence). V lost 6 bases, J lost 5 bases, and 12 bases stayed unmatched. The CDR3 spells CACTLTSGGAPETQYF. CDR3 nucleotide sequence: TGTGCCTGCACCCTAACTAGCGGGGGGGCCCCGGAGACCCAGTACTTC.

CDR3 bases: TGTGCCAGCAGCCCGCATCGGACAGACACGACTGAAGCTTTCTTT. Its translation: CASSPHRTDTTEAFF. The gene calls are TRBV5-4 and TRBJ1-1, with D maybe TRBD1 (6 bases). This CDR3 spans 15 amino acids. Trimming took 4 bases from V and 5 from J, leaving 18 bases between them. Germline V gene lookup returns CDR1 SGHNT and CDR2 YYREEE (reference sequence). The full variable domain, with the rest looked up from reference TRBV5-4 and TRBJ1-1, is ETGVTQSPTHLIKTRGQQVTLRCSSQSGHNTVSWYQQALGQGPQFIFQYYREEENGRGNFPPRFSGLQFPNYSSELNVNALELDDSALYLCASSPHRTDTTEAFFGQGTRLTVV.

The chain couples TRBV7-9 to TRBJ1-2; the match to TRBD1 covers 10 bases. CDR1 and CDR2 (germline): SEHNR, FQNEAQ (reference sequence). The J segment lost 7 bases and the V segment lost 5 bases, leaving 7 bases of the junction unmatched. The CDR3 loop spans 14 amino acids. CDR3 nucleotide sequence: TGTGCCAGCAGCCCGGGGACAGGGGTACTTGGCTACACCTTC. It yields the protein CASSPGTGVLGYTF.

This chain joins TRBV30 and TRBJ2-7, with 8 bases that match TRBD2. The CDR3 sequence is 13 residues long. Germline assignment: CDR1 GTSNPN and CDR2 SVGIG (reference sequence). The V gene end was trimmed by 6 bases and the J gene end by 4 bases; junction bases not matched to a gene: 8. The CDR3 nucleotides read TGTGCCTGCGGGCCGGGGGGGCCTTACGAGCAGTACTTC. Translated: CACGPGGPYEQYF.